The clone carrying this TCR beta chain has only a few counts. Antigen: not known. This record belongs to a study of CD8+ T cells in alopecia areata. Overall study context: The tofacitinib course ran for 6 to 18 months and was followed by 6 months off drug. Findings and caveats of the study: More clonal than normal scalp was lesional scalp, particularly alopecia totalis/universalis.

Noted treatment: oral pan-JAK inhibitor, 5-10 mg twice daily. Germline lookup yields CDR1 SGHTA and CDR2 FQGNSA. The V gene lost 1 base and the J gene lost 5 bases, with 10 bases spanning the gap. The CDR3 is 14 residues long. RNA extraction and reverse transcription yielded cDNA as sequencing template. The assay was immunoSEQ multiplex PCR, and TCRdb's table has in-frame clones only and misses some. This sample yields 200,000 to 250,000 clones, of which roughly 44% are seen a single time; about 2.4% belongs to the top ten. The source of this sequence is a human donor with alopecia areata. The chain links TRBV7-2 to TRBJ2-3; D is perhaps TRBD1 (6 bases). This sample comprised CD4+ T cells sorted from blood, obtained at approximately week 37, from a patient treated with tofacitinib. The DNA for the CDR3 is TGTGCCAGCAGCTTAGACAGGGTCAAAGATACGCAGTATTTT. Encoded protein: CASSLDRVKDTQYF.